Following are 11 T cell receptor beta chains from one sample sequenced in a study of PD-L1 blockade in urothelial cancer (dated by TCRdb to the late 2010s). The library was obtained by the immunoSEQ multiplex PCR assay. TCRdb provides this immuneACCESS table in a form limited to in-frame rearrangements. Some clones are lacking; in checked studies, under half of them reflect an unresolved V gene, and why the rest are absent is not known. In all, the sample holds under 30,000 clones, and around 87% of those were seen once. Roughly 3.1% of the sample is held by the ten biggest clonotypes. Material: PBMCs, obtained around atezolizumab (anti-PD-L1) treatment. Receptors were obtained from a man aged 50-59 years with urothelial cancer.

The chain joins TRBV5-5 to TRBJ2-7; a possible D gene is TRBD1 (6 bases). CDR1 is SGHKS and CDR2 is YYEKEE in the germline V gene (reference sequence). The CDR3 is 14 amino acids. V shed 0 bases and J shed 5 bases, with 12 bases lying between them. The CDR3 protein is CASSLGWGPDEQYF. The CDR3 DNA sequence: TGTGCCAGCAGCTTGGGATGGGGGCCGGACGAGCAGTACTTC.

The rearrangement uses TRBV11-3 and TRBJ2-2, with D maybe TRBD2 (6 bases). V was pared by 3 bases and J by 2 bases, with 16 bases between. The CDR3 has 17 residues. The germline V gene has CDR1 SGHNT and CDR2 YENEEA. The CDR3 sequence is CASSFGSGDLNTGELFF. The CDR3 DNA reads as TGTGCCAGCAGCTTCGGGAGCGGAGATCTTAACACCGGGGAGCTGTTTTTT.

The V and J genes are TRBV5-4 and TRBJ2-1; 7 nucleotides match TRBD2. The CDR3 loop spans 14 amino acids. With 1 base clipped from V and 6 bases from J, the junction kept 4 bases outside the gene matches. Germline CDR1 SGHNT, CDR2 YYREEE (reference sequence). CDR3 in amino acids: CASSLTSDRNEQFF. CDR3 in DNA: TGTGCCAGCAGCTTGACTAGCGACCGCAATGAGCAGTTCTTC.

The chain employs TRBV30 and TRBJ2-7; 7 bases align to TRBD1. With V trimmed by 4 bases and J by 2 bases, 2 bases remained unmatched. CDR1 is GTSNPN, CDR2 SVGIG, per germline (reference sequence). The CDR3 totals 12 residues. CDR3 coding DNA: TGTGCCTGGAAACAGGGGACCTACGAGCAGTACTTC. Translated, it gives CAWKQGTYEQYF.

The chain has TRBV27 and TRBJ2-7; 9 bases line up with TRBD2. This CDR3 region has 16 residues. With 5 bases clipped from V and 6 bases from J, the junction kept 14 bases outside the gene matches. Germline V gives CDR1 MNHEY, CDR2 SMNVEV (reference sequence). CDR3 in DNA: TGTGCCAGCAGTCCCCACCCTAGCGGGGTTCCCTCCGAGCAGTACTTC. It specifies CASSPHPSGVPSEQYF.

This chain connects TRBV6-1 to TRBJ1-3; 7 nucleotides match TRBD1. Germline CDR1 MNHNS, CDR2 SASEGT. The CDR3 spans 17 residues. The V segment lost 3 bases and the J segment 0 bases; nucleotides outside the gene matches: 8. CDR3 residues: CASSDRPTGTSGNTIYF. CDR3 nucleotide sequence: TGTGCCAGCAGTGATCGCCCGACAGGGACCTCTGGAAACACCATATATTTT.

The V and J genes are TRBV19 and TRBJ1-3; D unclear. This CDR3 comprises 16 residues. CDR1 and CDR2 from the germline V gene are LNHDA and SQIVND (reference sequence). Trimming removed 5 bases at V and 0 bases at J, with 14 bases between. CDR3 nucleotide sequence: TGTGCCAGTAGTGGCGTCGGGAGGAGCTCTGGAAACACCATATATTTT. Translation: CASSGVGRSSGNTIYF.

The chain carries TRBV27 and TRBJ2-2; 13 bases are a match to TRBD2. Losses at the gene ends were 5 bases for V and 5 bases for J; bases not matched to a gene: 8. The CDR3 consists of 17 residues. CDR1 is MNHEY, CDR2 SMNVEV, per germline (reference sequence). CDR3 sequence reads: CASSGGLAGVGTGELFF. In DNA form, the CDR3 reads TGTGCCAGCAGTGGAGGACTAGCGGGAGTCGGGACCGGGGAGCTGTTTTTT.

CDR3 in DNA: TGTGCCAGCAGCTTTTACTCCCAGGGCAATCAGCCCCAGCATTTT. Translated, it gives CASSFYSQGNQPQHF. The V call is TRBV7-2, the J call TRBJ1-5; D is unclear. V was shortened by 3 bases and J by 2 bases, with 11 bases between the two germline ends. The CDR3 runs to 15 residues. CDR1 and CDR2 (germline): SGHTA, FQGNSA.

This clone was observed once. This rearrangement joins TRBV6-5 to TRBJ1-1; the D gene is possibly TRBD1 (5 bases). The CDR3 length is 16 residues. Per the germline V gene, CDR1 is MNHEY and CDR2 is SVGAGI. The V end lost 2 bases, the J end lost 0 bases, and 13 bases lay between the germline ends. DNA of the CDR3: TGTGCCAGCAGTTACAGACAGCCCCCAATGAACACTGAAGCTTTCTTT. Amino acids: CASSYRQPPMNTEAFF.

V is TRBV5-1 and J is TRBJ1-6; unclear D gene. Trimming removed 0 bases at V and 5 bases at J, with 6 bases between. Germline lookup yields CDR1 SGHRS and CDR2 YFSETQ. The CDR3 length is 14 residues. Written as DNA, the CDR3 is TGCGCCAGCAGCTTGGTACAGAATAATTCACCCCTCCACTTT. Translating gives CASSLVQNNSPLHF.